This TCR beta chain derives from a study of tumor and adjacent non-tumor tissue in lung cancer. Study-wide background: Patients comprised about a dozen adenocarcinoma, a couple of squamous cell carcinoma and 1 small cell lung cancer.

Trimming pared 3 bases from V and 13 bases from J, leaving 22 bases between. Germline CDR1 reads MGHRA; CDR2 reads YSYEKL. The CDR3 has 15 residues. A modified ARM-PCR protocol with three rounds of nested PCR amplified TCRbeta. TCRdb ran MiXCR on the multiplex PCR reads and lists one entry per CDR3 protein. The sample records approximately 90,000 distinct CDR3 sequences, about 70% being singletons. In its sample, this clonotype was seen once. RNA was extracted from bulk tissue without any cell sorting. This receptor was obtained from a man aged 60-69 years with non-small cell lung cancer. V gene TRBV4-1 combines with J gene TRBJ1-3, with D tentatively TRBD1 (5 bases). Source material: lung tumor tissue. CDR3 coding DNA: TGCGCCAGCAGCCATGAGAGGGGTCCTGGAAGCACTATATATTTT. Translated, it gives CASSHERGPGSTIYF.